This T cell receptor beta chain is from a study of blood T cell repertoires in COVID-19. Participants were placed into cohorts based on the clinical history they reported. Trimming stripped 2 bases from V and 5 bases from J, with 13 bases between. This CDR3 is 14 amino acids long. CDR1 is SGHRS and CDR2 is YFSETQ in the germline V gene. Only in-frame clones appear in the TCRdb table, and some are missing; sequencing was by immunoSEQ multiplex PCR. This table holds 400,000 to 500,000 clones, around 87% found once. The receptor's source is a woman aged 40 to 49 who had recovered from COVID-19. The rearrangement uses TRBV5-1 and TRBJ1-2; no firm D call. Sequencing used PBMCs or T cells enriched from blood (not recorded which). The CDR3 nucleotides are TGCGCCAGCAGCTTAGAAGGACGGGAATATGGCTACACCTTC. Residues: CASSLEGREYGYTF.